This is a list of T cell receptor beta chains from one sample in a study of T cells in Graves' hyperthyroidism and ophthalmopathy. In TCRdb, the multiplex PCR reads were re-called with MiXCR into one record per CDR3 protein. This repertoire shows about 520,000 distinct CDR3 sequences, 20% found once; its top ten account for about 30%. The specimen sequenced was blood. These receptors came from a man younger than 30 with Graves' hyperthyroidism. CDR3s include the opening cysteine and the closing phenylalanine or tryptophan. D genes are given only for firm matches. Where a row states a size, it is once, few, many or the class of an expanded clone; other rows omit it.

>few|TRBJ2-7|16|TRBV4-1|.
CASSKTPGTSYYEQYF
TGCGCCAGCAGCAAAACCCCCGGGACATCTTACTACGAGCAGTACTTC
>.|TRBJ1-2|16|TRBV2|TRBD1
CASSEIGTVLNYGYTF
TGTGCCAGCAGTGAAATTGGGACAGTCTTAAACTATGGCTACACCTTC
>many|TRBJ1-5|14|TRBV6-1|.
CATSRETSNQPQHF
TGTGCCACCAGCAGGGAAACGAGCAATCAGCCCCAGCATTTT
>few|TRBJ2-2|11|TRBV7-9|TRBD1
CASRTGVELFF
TGTGCCAGCAGAACAGGGGTAGAGCTGTTTTTT
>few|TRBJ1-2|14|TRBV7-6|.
CASSPSARMGDYTF
TGTGCCAGCAGCCCTAGCGCCAGGATGGGCGACTACACCTTC
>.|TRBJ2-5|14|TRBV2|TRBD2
CASSEVAGGFPQYF
TGTGCCAGCAGTGAAGTAGCGGGGGGGTTCCCCCAGTACTTC
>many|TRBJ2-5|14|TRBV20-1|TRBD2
CSARRLAGGETQYF
TGCAGTGCTAGACGGCTAGCGGGGGGAGAGACCCAGTACTTC
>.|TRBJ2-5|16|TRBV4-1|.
CASSQDGKGSGETQYF
TGCGCCAGCAGCCAAGATGGGAAGGGAAGCGGTGAGACCCAGTACTTC
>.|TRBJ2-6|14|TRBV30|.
CAWTLGSGASVLTF
TGTGCCTGGACCTTAGGCTCTGGGGCCAGCGTCCTGACTTTC
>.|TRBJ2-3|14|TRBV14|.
CASSHRDSTDTQYF
TGTGCCAGCAGCCACCGGGATTCCACAGATACGCAGTATTTT
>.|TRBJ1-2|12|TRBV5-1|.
CASGTLGDGYTF
TGCGCCAGCGGAACACTTGGGGATGGCTACACCTTC
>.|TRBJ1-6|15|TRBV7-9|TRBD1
CASSLAGQGNSPLHF
TGTGCCAGCAGCTTAGCCGGACAGGGGAATTCACCCCTCCACTTT
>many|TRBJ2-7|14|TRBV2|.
CASSEAHGPYEQYF
TGTGCCAGCAGTGAAGCTCACGGCCCCTACGAGCAGTACTTC
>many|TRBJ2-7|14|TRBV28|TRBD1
CASSGPGQIYEQYF
TGTGCCAGCAGTGGTCCGGGACAGATCTACGAGCAGTACTTC
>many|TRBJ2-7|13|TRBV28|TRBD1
CASSLTGFYEQYF
TGTGCCAGCAGTTTGACAGGGTTCTACGAGCAGTACTTC
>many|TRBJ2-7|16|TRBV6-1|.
CASSESSGRRAYEQYF
TGTGCCAGCAGTGAATCGTCAGGGCGACGGGCCTACGAGCAGTACTTC
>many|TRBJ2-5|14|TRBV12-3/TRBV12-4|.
CASSGTPAGETQYF
TGTGCCAGCAGTGGGACCCCTGCGGGGGAGACCCAGTACTTC
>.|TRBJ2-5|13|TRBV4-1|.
CASGTSSTGAQYF
TGCGCCAGCGGGACATCCAGTACCGGGGCCCAGTACTTC
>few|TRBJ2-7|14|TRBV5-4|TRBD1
CAIPGQGANGEQYF
TGTGCCATCCCCGGACAGGGGGCAAACGGCGAGCAGTACTTC
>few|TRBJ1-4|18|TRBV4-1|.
CASSQEGGRHATNEKLFF
TGCGCCAGCAGCCAGGAAGGGGGGCGACATGCAACTAATGAAAAACTGTTTTTT
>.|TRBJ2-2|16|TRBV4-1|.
CASSQAPGLLTRELFF
TGCGCCAGCAGCCAAGCTCCGGGCCTTCTTACAAGGGAGCTGTTTTTT
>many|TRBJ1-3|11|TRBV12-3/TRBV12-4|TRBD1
CASRSGTVGYF
TGTGCCAGCAGGTCCGGGACAGTGGGATATTTT
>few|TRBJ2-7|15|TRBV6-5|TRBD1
CASSSIPDRGNEQYF
TGTGCCAGCAGTTCTATCCCCGACAGGGGCAACGAGCAGTACTTC
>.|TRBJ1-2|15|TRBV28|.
CASSLGSRLGGGYTF
TGTGCCAGCAGTTTAGGATCCCGCTTGGGGGGTGGCTACACCTTC
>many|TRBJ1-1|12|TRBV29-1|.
CSVDISSTEAFF
TGCAGCGTGGACATTTCGTCGACTGAAGCTTTCTTT
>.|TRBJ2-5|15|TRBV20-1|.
CSARDFGRGQETQYF
TGCAGTGCTAGAGATTTCGGACGAGGGCAAGAGACCCAGTACTTC
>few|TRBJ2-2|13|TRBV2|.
CASSDSPSGELFF
TGTGCCAGCAGTGATTCCCCGTCCGGGGAGCTGTTTTTT
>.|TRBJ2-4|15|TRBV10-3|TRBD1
CAISGEDRSKNIQYF
TGTGCCATCAGTGGTGAGGACAGGTCCAAAAACATTCAGTACTTC
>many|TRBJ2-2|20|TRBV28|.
CASSPPLDRVGRGETGELFF
TGTGCCAGCAGCCCCCCCCTCGACAGGGTTGGGCGGGGGGAAACCGGGGAGCTGTTTTTT
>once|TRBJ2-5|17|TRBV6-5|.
CASSYPPSTGLRETQYF
TGTGCCAGCAGTTACCCCCCCAGCACTGGCCTCAGGGAGACCCAGTACTTC
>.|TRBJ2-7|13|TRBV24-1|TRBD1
CATSDRTGLEQYF
TGTGCCACCAGTGACAGGACAGGGCTCGAGCAGTACTTC
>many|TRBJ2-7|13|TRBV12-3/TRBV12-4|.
CASSFPGIYEQYF
TGTGCCAGCAGTTTTCCCGGTATCTACGAGCAGTACTTC